This TCR beta chain was observed in a study of cytomegalovirus exposure and HLA in healthy donors. Broader study findings: In a later analysis, donors in an Asian-associated ancestry cluster reportedly had fewer N-insertions in productive TCRs than the cohort mean. For most TCR beta V segments, an earlier analysis put the productive rate at about 90% or about 30% of the time. One variant, a missense change in DCLRE1C, was linked in a later analysis to TCR beta V- and J-gene trimming.

The PCR ran on 60 Vbeta and 13 Jbeta primers. Sequenced by immunoSEQ multiplex PCR; TCRdb stores in-frame clones only, minus some. Among tens of thousands of clones listed, about 84% were seen once. V lost 8 bases and J lost 0, with 19 bases in between. In germline, CDR1 is ENHRY, CDR2 SYGVKD. This CDR3 has 17 residues. In the case of this clone: Antigen specificity is unknown.

The rearrangement links TRBV10-3 to TRBJ1-4; no firm D call. This TCR was sampled from a man aged 25 to 40 in good health and CMV-seronegative. What was sequenced was PBMCs. The CDR3 here is CAIPRSYEGATNEKLFF. As DNA, the CDR3 is TGTGCCATCCCAAGGTCATATGAAGGAGCAACTAATGAAAAACTGTTTTTT.